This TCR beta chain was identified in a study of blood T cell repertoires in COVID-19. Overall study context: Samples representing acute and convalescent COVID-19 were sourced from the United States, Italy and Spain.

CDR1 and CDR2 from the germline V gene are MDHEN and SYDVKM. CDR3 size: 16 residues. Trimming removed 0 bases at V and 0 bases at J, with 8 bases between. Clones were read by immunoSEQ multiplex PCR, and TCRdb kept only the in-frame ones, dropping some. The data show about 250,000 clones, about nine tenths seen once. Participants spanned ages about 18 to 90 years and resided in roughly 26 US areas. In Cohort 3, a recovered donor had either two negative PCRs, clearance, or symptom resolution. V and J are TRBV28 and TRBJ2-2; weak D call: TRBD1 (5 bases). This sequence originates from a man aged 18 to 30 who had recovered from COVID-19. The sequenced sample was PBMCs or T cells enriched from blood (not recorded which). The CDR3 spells CASSLWGRANTGELFF. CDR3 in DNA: TGTGCCAGCAGTTTATGGGGCAGGGCGAACACCGGGGAGCTGTTTTTT.